This TCR beta chain was sequenced in a study of T cell responses to AZD1222 COVID-19 vaccine. Whole-study findings and limits: Donors, mostly white British, included more females; clonal diversity was possibly underestimated. After the peak T cell response, and only then, were repertoires sampled.

Notes on this clone: Its antigen remains unknown.

Sequencing was performed with immunoSEQ multiplex PCR; in TCRdb, only in-frame clones are kept and a portion is missing. The sample yields about 150,000 clones, about 90% seen once. Per germline, CDR1 SGHTA and CDR2 FQGNSA. The CDR3 extends over 14 amino acids. Between the trimmed V and J ends, which lost 1 base and 4 bases, there was a span of 9 bases. Second doses at about 4 or about 12 weeks were pooled. The chain is built from TRBV7-2 and TRBJ2-3; no firm D call. This TCR came from an adult who received the AZD1222 COVID-19 vaccine. Sequenced here: peripheral blood, sampled 28 days after the second AZD1222 dose. The CDR3 DNA is TGTGCCAGCAGCTTAGGGGTGGACGCAGATACGCAGTATTTT. Amino acid sequence: CASSLGVDADTQYF.